The clone carrying this T cell receptor beta chain was counted only a few times. The antigen is unknown. The sample is drawn from a study of T cell repertoires in ileal Crohn's disease. Notes on the study in general: Clonal expansions were more frequent in active smokers than non-smokers at surgery.

CDR3 length equals 15 residues. Germline V CDR1 and CDR2: LNHDA, SQIVND (reference sequence). V lost 8 bases to trimming and J lost 4 bases; unmatched junction nucleotides: 11. Only in-frame clones appear in the TCRdb table, and some are missing; sequencing was by immunoSEQ multiplex PCR. The data hold thousands of clones, with roughly three quarters observed a single time. Sequenced: ileal tissue. The TCR sequence derives from an adult with Crohn's disease. V and J are TRBV19 and TRBJ1-3; 7 positions match TRBD1. The CDR3, as DNA: TGTGCCAGTCGACCCTTGACAGGGCGAGGAAACACCATATATTTT. It codes for CASRPLTGRGNTIYF.